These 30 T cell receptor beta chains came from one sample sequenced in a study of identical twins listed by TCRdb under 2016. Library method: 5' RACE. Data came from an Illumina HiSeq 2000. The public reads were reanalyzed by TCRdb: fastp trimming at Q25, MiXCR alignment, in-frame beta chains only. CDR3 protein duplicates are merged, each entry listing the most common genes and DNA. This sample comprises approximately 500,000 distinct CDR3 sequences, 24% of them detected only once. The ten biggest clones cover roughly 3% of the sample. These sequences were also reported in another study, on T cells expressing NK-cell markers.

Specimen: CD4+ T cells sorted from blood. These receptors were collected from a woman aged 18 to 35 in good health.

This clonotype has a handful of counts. The CDR3 DNA sequence: TGCGCCAGCAGCCAAGACAGGGCTACCTACGAGCAGTACTTC. It codes for CASSQDRATYEQYF. The chain carries TRBV4-3 and TRBJ2-7; the D gene is possibly TRBD1 (5 bases). The CDR3 is made up of 14 amino acids. V was clipped by 0 bases and J by 2 bases, with 8 bases between them. Germline V gene lookup returns CDR1 LGHNA and CDR2 YSLEER.

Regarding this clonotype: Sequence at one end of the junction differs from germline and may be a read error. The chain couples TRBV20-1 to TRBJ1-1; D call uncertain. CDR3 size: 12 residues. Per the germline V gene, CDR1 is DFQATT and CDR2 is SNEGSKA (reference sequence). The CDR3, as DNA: TGCAGTGCTACCTCCGGGTTTACTGAGGCTTTCTTT. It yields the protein CSATSGFTEAFF.

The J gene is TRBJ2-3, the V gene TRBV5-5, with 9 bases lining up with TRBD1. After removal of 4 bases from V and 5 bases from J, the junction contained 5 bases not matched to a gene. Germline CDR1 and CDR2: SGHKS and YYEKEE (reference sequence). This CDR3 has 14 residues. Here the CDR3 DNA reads TGTGCCAGCAGCGTACAGGGGGCAGAAGATACGCAGTATTTT. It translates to CASSVQGAEDTQYF.

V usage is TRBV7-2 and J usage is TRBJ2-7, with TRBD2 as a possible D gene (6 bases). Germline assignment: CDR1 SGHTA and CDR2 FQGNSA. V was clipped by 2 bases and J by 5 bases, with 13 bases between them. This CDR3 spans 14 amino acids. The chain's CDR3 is CASSLRAGRNEQYF. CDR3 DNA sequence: TGTGCCAGCAGCTTAAGGGCGGGAAGGAACGAGCAGTACTTC. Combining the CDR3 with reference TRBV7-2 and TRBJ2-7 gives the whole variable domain GAGVSQSPSNKVTEKGKDVELRCDPISGHTALYWYRQSLGQGLEFLIYFQGNSAPDKSGLPSDRFSAERTGGSVSTLTIQRTQQEDSAVYLCASSLRAGRNEQYFGPGTRLTVT.

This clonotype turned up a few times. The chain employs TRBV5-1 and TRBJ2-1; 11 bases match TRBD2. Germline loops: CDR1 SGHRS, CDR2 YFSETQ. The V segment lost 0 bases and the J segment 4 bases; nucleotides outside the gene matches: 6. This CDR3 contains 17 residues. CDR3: CASSLDGASGRYNEQFF. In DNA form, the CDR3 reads TGCGCCAGCAGCTTGGATGGAGCTAGCGGGAGGTACAATGAGCAGTTCTTC.

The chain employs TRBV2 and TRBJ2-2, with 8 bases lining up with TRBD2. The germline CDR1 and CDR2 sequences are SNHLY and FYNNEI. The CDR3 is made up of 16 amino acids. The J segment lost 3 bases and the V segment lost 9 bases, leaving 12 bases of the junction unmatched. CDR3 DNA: TGTGCCAGTTCATTGGTCCCAGCGGGGGACACCGGGGAGCTGTTTTTT. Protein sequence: CASSLVPAGDTGELFF. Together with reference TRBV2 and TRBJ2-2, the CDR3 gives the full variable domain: EPEVTQTPSHQVTQMGQEVILRCVPISNHLYFYWYRQILGQKVEFLVSFYNNEISEKSEIFDDQFSVERPDGSNFTLKIRSTKLEDSAMYFCASSLVPAGDTGELFFGEGSRLTVL.

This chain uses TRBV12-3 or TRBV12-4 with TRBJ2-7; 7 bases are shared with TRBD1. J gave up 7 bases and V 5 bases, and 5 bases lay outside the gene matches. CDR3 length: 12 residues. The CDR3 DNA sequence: TGTGCCAGCAGTCGACAGGGTTGGGAGCAGTACTTC. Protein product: CASSRQGWEQYF.

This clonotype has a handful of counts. The CDR3 bases are TGTGCCAGTACCGGTAGCGGGCCGCAGTTCTTC. Amino acids: CASTGSGPQFF. This rearrangement joins TRBV19 to TRBJ2-1; TRBD2 agrees at 7 bases. The CDR3 covers 11 residues. CDR1 and CDR2 from the germline V gene are LNHDA and SQIVND (reference sequence). The V and J ends lost 7 bases and 12 bases, in that order; junction bases with no gene match: 6.

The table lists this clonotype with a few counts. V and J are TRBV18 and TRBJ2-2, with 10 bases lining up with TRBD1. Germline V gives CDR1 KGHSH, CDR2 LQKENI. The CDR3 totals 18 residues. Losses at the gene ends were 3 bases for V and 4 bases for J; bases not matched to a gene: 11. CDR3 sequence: CASSPTPPGQGRTGELFF. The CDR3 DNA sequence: TGTGCCAGCTCACCCACTCCTCCGGGACAGGGGCGCACCGGGGAGCTGTTTTTT.

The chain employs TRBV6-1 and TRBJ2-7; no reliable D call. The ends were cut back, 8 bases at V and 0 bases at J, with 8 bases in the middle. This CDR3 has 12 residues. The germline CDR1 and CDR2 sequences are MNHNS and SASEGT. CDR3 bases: TGTGCCAGCCTACTGAGCTCCTACGAGCAGTACTTC. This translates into CASLLSSYEQYF.

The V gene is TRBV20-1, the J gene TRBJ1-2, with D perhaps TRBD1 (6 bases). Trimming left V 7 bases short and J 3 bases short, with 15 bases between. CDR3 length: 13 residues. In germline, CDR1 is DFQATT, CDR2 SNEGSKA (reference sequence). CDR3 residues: CSGPTGIDYGYTF. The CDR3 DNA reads TGCAGTGGCCCGACAGGAATTGACTATGGCTACACCTTC.

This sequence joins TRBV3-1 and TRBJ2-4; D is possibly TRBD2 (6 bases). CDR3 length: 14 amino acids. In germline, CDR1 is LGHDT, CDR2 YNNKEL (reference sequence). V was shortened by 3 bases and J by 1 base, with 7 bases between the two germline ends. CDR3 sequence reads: CASSQGGAKNIQYF. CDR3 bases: TGTGCCAGCAGCCAGGGGGGTGCCAAAAACATTCAGTACTTC.

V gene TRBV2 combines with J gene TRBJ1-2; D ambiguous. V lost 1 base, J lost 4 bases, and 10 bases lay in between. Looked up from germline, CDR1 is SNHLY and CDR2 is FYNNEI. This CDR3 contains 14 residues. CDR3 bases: TGTGCCAGCAGTGAAGAACCGCTAACCTATGGCTACACCTTC. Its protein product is CASSEEPLTYGYTF.

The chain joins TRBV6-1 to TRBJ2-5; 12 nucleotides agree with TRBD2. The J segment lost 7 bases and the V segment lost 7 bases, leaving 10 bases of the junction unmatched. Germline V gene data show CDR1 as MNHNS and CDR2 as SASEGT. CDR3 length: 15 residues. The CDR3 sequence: CASTEASGGAGTQYF. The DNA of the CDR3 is TGTGCCAGCACTGAGGCTAGCGGGGGGGCCGGGACCCAGTACTTC.

The CDR3 is CASSQRVNQPQHF. CDR3 DNA: TGTGCCAGCAGCCAGCGGGTCAATCAGCCCCAGCATTTT. This chain connects TRBV7-2 to TRBJ1-5; D is unclear. This CDR3 spans 13 amino acids. With 5 bases removed from V and 3 bases from J, the gap between germline ends came to 8 bases. The V gene's germline CDR1 is SGHTA and CDR2 FQGNSA. Complete variable domain (other parts from reference TRBV7-2 and TRBJ1-5): GAGVSQSPSNKVTEKGKDVELRCDPISGHTALYWYRQSLGQGLEFLIYFQGNSAPDKSGLPSDRFSAERTGGSVSTLTIQRTQQEDSAVYLCASSQRVNQPQHFGDGTRLSIL.

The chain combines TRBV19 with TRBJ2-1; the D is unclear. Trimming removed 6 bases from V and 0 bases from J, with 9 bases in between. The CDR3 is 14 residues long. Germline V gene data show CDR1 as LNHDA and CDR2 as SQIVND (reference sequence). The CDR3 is CASSPIGSYNEQFF. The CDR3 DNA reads TGTGCCAGTAGCCCCATTGGCTCCTACAATGAGCAGTTCTTC. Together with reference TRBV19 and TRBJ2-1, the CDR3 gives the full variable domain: DGGITQSPKYLFRKEGQNVTLSCEQNLNHDAMYWYRQDPGQGLRLIYYSQIVNDFQKGDIAEGYSVSREKKESFPLTVTSAQKNPTAFYLCASSPIGSYNEQFFGPGTRLTVL.

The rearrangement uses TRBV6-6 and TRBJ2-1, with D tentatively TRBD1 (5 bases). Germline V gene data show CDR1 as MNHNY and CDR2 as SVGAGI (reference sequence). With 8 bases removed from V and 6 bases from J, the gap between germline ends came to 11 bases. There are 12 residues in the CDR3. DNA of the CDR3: TGTGCCAGCGGGGCAGGACGCAATGAGCAGTTCTTC. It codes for CASGAGRNEQFF.

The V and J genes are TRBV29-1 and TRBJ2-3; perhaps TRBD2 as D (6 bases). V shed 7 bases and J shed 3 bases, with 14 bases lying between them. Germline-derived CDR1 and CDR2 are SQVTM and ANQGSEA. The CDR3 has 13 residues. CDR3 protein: CSARRGRTDTQYF. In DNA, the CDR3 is TGCAGCGCTAGGCGGGGAAGGACAGATACGCAGTATTTT.

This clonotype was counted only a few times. CDR3 coding DNA: TGTGCCATCAGTTCGACTAGCGGGGTTAGTGAGCAGTTCTTC. Amino acids: CAISSTSGVSEQFF. The chain carries TRBV10-3 and TRBJ2-1, with 11 nucleotides matching TRBD2. This CDR3 is built from 14 residues. The germline V gene encodes CDR1 ENHRY and CDR2 SYGVKD. After removal of 5 bases from V and 9 bases from J, the junction contained 6 bases not matched to a gene.

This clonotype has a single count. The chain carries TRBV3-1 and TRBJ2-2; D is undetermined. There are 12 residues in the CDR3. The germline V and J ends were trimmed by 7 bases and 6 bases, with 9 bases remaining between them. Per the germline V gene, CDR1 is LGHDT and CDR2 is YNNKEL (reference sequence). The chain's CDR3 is CASTLGPGELFF. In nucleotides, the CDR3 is TGTGCCAGCACCCTTGGTCCCGGGGAGCTGTTTTTT.

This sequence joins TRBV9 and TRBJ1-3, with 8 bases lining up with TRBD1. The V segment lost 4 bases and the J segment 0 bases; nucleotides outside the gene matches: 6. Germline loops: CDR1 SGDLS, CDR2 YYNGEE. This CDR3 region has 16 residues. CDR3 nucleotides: TGTGCCAGCAGCCAGGGACAGGTGGACTCTGGAAACACCATATATTTT. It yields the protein CASSQGQVDSGNTIYF.

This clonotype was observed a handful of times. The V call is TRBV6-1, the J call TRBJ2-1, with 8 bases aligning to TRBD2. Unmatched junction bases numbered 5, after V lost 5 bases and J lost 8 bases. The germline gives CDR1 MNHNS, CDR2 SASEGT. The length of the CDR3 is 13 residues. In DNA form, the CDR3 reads TGTGCCAGCAGTATCGGGGGGGAATATGAGCAGTTCTTC. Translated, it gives CASSIGGEYEQFF.

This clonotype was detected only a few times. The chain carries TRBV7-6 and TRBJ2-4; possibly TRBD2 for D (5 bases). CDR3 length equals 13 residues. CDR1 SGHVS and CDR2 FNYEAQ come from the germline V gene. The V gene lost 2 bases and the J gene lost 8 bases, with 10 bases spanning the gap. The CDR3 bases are TGTGCCAGCAGCTTACGGCCGGAGGACATTCAGTACTTC. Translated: CASSLRPEDIQYF.

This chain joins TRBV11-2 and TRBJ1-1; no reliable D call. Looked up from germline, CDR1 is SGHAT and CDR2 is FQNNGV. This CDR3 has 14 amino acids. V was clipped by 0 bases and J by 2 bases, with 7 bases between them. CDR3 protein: CASSLDPVNTEAFF. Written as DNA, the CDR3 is TGTGCCAGCAGCTTAGATCCAGTTAACACTGAAGCTTTCTTT.

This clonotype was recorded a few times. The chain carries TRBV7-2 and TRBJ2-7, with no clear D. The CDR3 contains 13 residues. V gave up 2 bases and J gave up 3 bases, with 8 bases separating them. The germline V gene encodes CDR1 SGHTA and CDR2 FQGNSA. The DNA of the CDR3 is TGTGCCAGCAGCTTATTTCTTCACTACGAGCAGTACTTC. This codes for CASSLFLHYEQYF. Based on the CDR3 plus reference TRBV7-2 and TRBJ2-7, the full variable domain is GAGVSQSPSNKVTEKGKDVELRCDPISGHTALYWYRQSLGQGLEFLIYFQGNSAPDKSGLPSDRFSAERTGGSVSTLTIQRTQQEDSAVYLCASSLFLHYEQYFGPGTRLTVT.

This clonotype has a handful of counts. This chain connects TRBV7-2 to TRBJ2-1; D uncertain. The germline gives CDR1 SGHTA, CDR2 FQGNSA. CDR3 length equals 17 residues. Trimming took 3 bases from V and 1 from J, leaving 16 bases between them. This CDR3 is CASSFSSRHTSYNEQFF. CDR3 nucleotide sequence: TGTGCCAGCAGCTTCTCAAGTAGGCATACATCCTACAATGAGCAGTTCTTC.

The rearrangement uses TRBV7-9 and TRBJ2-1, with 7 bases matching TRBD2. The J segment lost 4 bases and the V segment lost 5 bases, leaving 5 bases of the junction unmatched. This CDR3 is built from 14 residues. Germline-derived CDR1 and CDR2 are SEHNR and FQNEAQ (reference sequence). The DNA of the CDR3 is TGTGCCAGCAGCGCCGGGACTACATACAATGAGCAGTTCTTC. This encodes CASSAGTTYNEQFF.

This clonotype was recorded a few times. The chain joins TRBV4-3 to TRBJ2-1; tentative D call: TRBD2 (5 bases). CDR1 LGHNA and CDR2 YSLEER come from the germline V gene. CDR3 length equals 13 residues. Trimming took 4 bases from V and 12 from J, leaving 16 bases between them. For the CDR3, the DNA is TGCGCCAGCAGCCCAGAACCCGGAGCGGTGCAGTTCTTC. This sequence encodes CASSPEPGAVQFF.

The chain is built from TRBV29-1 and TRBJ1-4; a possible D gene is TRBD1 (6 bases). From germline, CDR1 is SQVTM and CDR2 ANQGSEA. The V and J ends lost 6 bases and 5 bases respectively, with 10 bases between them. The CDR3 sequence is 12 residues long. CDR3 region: CSVDSQNEKLFF. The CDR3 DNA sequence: TGCAGCGTGGACAGCCAAAATGAAAAACTGTTTTTT.

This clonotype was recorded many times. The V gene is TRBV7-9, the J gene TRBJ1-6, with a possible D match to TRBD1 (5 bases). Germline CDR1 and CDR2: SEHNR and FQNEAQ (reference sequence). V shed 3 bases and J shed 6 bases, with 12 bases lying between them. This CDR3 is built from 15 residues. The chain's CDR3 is CASSLGRAVNSPLHF. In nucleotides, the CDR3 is TGTGCCAGCAGCTTGGGCAGGGCGGTTAATTCACCCCTCCACTTT.